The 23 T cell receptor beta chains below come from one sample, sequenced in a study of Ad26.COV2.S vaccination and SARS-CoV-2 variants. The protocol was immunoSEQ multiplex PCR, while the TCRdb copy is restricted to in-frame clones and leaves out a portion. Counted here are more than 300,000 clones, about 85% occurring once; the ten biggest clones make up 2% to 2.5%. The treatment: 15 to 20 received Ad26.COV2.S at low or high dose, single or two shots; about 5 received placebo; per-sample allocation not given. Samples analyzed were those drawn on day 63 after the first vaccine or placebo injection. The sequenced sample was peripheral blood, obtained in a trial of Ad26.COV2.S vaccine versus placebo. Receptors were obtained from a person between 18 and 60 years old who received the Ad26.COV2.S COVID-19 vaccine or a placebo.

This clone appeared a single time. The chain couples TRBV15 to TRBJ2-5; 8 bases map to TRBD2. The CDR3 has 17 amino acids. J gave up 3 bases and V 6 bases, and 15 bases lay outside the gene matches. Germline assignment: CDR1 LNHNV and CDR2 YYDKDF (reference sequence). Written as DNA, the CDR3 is TGTGCCACCAGAGACTTCCAACTAGCGGAGTCCAAAGAGACCCAGTACTTC. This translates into CATRDFQLAESKETQYF.

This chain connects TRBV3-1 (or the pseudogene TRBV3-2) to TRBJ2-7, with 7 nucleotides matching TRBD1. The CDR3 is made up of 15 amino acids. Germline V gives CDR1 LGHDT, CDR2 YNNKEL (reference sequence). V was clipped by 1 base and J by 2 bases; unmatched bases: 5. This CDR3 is CASSQAGQLTYEQYF. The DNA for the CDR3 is TGTGCCAGCAGCCAAGCGGGACAGTTAACCTACGAGCAGTACTTC.

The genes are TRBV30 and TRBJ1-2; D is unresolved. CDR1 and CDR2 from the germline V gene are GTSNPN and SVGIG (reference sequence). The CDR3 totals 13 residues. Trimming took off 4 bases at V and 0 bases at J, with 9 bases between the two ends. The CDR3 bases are TGTGCCTGGACAGAAGGGTCTAACTATGGCTACACCTTC. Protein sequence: CAWTEGSNYGYTF.

CDR3 nucleotide sequence: TGTGCCAGCAGTGGAGGGACAGGGTATGATCAGCCCCAGCATTTT. It specifies CASSGGTGYDQPQHF. V gene TRBV27 combines with J gene TRBJ1-5; 9 bases match TRBD1. This CDR3 is built from 15 residues. The germline gives CDR1 MNHEY, CDR2 SMNVEV (reference sequence). Trimming cost V 5 bases and J 5 bases; bases outside gene matches: 7.

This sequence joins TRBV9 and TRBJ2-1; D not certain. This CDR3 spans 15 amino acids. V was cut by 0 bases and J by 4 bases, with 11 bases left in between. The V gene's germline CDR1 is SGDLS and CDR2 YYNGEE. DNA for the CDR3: TGTGCCAGCAGCGTAGGCCCCTCCCAATACAATGAGCAGTTCTTC. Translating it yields CASSVGPSQYNEQFF.

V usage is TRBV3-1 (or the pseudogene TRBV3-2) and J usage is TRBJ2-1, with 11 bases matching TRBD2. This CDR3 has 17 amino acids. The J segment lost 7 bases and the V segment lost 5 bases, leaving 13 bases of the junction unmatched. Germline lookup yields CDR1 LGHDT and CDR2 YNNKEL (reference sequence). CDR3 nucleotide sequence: TGTGCCAGCAGCACAGCCGGGACTAGCGGCCCTGGGAATGAGCAGTTCTTC. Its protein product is CASSTAGTSGPGNEQFF.

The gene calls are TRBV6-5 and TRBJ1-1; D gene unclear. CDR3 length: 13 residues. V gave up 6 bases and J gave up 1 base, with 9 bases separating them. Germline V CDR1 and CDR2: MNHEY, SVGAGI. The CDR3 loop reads CASSNGRNTEAFF. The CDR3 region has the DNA TGTGCCAGCAGCAATGGACGGAACACTGAAGCTTTCTTT.

The CDR3 reads CASSQGAGGANVLTF. In nucleotides, the CDR3 is TGCGCCAGCAGCCAGGGGGCGGGTGGGGCCAACGTCCTGACTTTC. The chain is built from TRBV4-1 and TRBJ2-6; possibly TRBD1 for D (6 bases). The CDR3 covers 15 residues. From germline, CDR1 is MGHRA and CDR2 YSYEKL. The ends were cut back, 3 bases at V and 3 bases at J, with 9 bases in the middle.

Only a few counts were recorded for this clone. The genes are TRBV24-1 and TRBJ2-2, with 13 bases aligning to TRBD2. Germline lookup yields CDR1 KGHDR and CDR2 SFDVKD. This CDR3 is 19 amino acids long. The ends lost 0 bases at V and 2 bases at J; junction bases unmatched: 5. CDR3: CATSDLGTSGALNTGELFF. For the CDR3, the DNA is TGTGCCACCAGTGATTTGGGGACTAGCGGGGCACTAAACACCGGGGAGCTGTTTTTT.

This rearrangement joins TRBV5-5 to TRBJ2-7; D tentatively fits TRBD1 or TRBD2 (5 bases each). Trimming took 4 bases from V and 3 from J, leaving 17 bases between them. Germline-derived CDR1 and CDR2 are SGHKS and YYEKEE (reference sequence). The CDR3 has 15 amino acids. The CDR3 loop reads CASSPRDRSYYEQYF. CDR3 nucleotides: TGTGCCAGCAGCCCCCGGGACCGATCTTACTACGAGCAGTACTTC.

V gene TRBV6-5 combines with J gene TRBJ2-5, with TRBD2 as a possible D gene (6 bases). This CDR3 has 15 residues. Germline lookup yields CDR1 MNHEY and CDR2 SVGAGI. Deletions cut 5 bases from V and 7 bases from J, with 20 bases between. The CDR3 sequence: CASSLGGNLLGTQYF. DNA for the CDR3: TGTGCCAGCAGTCTTGGGGGGAACCTTCTCGGGACCCAGTACTTC.

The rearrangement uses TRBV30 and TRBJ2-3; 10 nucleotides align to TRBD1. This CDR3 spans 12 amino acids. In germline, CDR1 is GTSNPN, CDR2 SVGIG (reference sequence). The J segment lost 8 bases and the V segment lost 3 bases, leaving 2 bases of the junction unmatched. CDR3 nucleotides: TGTGCCTGGAGCGGGGACAGGGGTACGCAGTATTTT. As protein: CAWSGDRGTQYF. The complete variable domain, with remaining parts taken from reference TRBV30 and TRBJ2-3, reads SQTIHQWPATLVQPVGSPLSLECTVEGTSNPNLYWYRQAAGRGLQLLFYSVGIGQISSEVPQNLSASRPQDRQFILSSKKLLLSDSGFYLCAWSGDRGTQYFGPGTRLTVL.

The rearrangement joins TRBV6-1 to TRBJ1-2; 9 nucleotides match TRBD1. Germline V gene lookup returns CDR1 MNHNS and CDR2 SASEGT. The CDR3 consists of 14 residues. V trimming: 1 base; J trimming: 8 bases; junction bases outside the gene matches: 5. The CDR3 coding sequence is TGTGCCAGCAGTGAAGGGGGACAGGGTCGGGGCTACACCTTC. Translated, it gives CASSEGGQGRGYTF.

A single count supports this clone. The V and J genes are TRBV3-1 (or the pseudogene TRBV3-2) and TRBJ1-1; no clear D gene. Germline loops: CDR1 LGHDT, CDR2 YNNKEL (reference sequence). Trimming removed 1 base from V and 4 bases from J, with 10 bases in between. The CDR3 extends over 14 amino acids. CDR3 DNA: TGTGCCAGCAGCCAAGTAACAGCTAGCACTGAAGCTTTCTTT. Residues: CASSQVTASTEAFF.

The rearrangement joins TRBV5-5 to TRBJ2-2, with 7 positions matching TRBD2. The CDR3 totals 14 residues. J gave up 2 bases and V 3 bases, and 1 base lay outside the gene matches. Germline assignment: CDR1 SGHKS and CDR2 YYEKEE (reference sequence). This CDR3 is CASSWDYNTGELFF. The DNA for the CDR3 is TGTGCCAGCAGCTGGGACTACAACACCGGGGAGCTGTTTTTT. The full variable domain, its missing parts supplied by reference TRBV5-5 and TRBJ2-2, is DAGVTQSPTHLIKTRGQQVTLRCSPISGHKSVSWYQQVLGQGPQFIFQYYEKEERGRGNFPDRFSARQFPNYSSELNVNALLLGDSALYLCASSWDYNTGELFFGEGSRLTVL.

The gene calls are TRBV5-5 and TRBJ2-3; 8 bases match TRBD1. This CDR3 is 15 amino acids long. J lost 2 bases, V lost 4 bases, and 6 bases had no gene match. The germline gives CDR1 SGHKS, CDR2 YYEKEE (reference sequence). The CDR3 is CASSPRDRTTDTQYF. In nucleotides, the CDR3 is TGTGCCAGCAGCCCCCGGGACAGGACCACAGATACGCAGTATTTT.

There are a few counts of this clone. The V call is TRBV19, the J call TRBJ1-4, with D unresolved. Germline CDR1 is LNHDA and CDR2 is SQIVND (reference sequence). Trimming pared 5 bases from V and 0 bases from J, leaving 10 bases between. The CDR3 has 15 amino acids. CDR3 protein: CASSGSGTTNEKLFF. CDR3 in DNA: TGTGCCAGTAGTGGGTCAGGTACAACTAATGAAAAACTGTTTTTT.

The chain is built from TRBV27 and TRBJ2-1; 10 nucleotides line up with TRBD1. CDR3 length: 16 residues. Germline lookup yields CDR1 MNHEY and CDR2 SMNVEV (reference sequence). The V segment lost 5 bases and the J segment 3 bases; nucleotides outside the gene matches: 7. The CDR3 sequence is CASSNPGTGDYNEQFF. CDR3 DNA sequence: TGTGCCAGCAGTAACCCCGGGACAGGGGACTACAATGAGCAGTTCTTC.

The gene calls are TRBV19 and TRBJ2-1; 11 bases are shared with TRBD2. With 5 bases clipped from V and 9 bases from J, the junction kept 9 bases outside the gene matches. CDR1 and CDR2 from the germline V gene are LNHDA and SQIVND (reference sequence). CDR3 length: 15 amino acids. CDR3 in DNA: TGTGCCAGTAGTCCAGAGCTAGCGGGGGGCTCTGAGCAGTTCTTC. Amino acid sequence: CASSPELAGGSEQFF.

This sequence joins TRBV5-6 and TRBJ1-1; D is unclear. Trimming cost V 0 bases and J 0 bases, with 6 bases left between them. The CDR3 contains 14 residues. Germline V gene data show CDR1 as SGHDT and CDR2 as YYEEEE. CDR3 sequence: CASSLEGLNTEAFF. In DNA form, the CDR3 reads TGTGCCAGCAGCTTGGAAGGGTTGAACACTGAAGCTTTCTTT.

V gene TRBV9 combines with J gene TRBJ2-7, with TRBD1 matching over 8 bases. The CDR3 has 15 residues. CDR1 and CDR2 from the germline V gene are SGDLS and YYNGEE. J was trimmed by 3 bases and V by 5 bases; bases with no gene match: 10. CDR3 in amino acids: CASSDLDRGNYEQYF. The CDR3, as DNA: TGTGCCAGCAGTGACTTAGACAGGGGAAACTACGAGCAGTACTTC.

The CDR3 DNA reads as TGTGCCAGCAGTCCTAGCGCCGCGGGCACCGGGGAGCTGTTTTTT. This codes for CASSPSAAGTGELFF. The gene calls are TRBV27 and TRBJ2-2; perhaps TRBD2 as D (6 bases). V was cut by 5 bases and J by 4 bases, with 14 bases left in between. CDR3 length equals 15 residues. Per the germline V gene, CDR1 is MNHEY and CDR2 is SMNVEV (reference sequence).

The CDR3 nucleotides read TGTGCCAGCAGCTTAAAGGGTGAAGGAACTGAAGCTTTCTTT. Its translation is CASSLKGEGTEAFF. The V and J genes are TRBV7-2 and TRBJ1-1; D is unresolved. The V end lost 2 bases, the J end lost 5 bases, and 12 bases lay between the germline ends. This CDR3 is 14 amino acids long. Germline CDR1 reads SGHTA; CDR2 reads FQGNSA.